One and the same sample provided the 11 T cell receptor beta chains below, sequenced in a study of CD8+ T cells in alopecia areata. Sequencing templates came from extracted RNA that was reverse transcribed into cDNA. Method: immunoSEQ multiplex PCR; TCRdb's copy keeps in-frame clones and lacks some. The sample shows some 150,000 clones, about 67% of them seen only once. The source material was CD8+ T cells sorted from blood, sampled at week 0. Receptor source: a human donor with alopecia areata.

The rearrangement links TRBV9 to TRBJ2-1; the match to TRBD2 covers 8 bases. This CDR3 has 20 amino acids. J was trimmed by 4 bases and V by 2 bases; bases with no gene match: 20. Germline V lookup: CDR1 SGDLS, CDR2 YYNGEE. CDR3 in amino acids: CASSVPPRTSWGSIYNEQFF. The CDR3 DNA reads TGTGCCAGCAGCGTCCCTCCAAGGACTAGCTGGGGTTCGATTTACAATGAGCAGTTCTTC.

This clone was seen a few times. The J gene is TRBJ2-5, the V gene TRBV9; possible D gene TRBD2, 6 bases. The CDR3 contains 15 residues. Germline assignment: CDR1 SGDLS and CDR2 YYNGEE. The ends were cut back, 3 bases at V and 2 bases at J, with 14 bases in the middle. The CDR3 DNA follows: TGTGCCAGCAGCGAGACCTACCGGGAGCAAGAGACCCAGTACTTC. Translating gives CASSETYREQETQYF.

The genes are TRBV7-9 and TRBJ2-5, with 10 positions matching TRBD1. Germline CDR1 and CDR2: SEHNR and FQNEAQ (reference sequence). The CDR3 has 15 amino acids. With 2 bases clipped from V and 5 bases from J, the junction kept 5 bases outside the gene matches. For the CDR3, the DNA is TGTGCCAGCAGCTTACCGGGACAGGGGTGGGAGACCCAGTACTTC. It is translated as CASSLPGQGWETQYF.

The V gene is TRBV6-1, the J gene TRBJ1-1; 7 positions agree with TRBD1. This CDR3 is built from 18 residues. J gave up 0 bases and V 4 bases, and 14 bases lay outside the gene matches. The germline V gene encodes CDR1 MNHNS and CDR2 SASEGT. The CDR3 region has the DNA TGTGCCAGCAGTGCGCGGGACAGAACGTTCTTAATGAACACTGAAGCTTTCTTT. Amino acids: CASSARDRTFLMNTEAFF.

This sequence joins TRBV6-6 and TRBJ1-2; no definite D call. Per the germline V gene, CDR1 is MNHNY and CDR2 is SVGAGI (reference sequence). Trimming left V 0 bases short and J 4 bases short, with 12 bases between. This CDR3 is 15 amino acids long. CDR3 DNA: TGTGCCAGCAGTTACTCCCTTCCAGGACCCTATGGCTACACCTTC. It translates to CASSYSLPGPYGYTF.

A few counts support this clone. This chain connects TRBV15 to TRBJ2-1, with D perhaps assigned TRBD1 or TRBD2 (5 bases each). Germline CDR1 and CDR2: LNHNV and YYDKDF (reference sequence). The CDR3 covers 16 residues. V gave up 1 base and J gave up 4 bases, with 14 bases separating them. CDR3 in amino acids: CATSRARDPIYNEQFF. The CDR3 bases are TGTGCCACCAGCAGAGCCCGGGACCCCATTTACAATGAGCAGTTCTTC.

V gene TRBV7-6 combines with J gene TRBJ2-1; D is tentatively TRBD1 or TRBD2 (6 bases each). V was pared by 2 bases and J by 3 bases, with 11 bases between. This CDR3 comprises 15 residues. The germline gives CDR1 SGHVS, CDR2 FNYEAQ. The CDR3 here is CASSLTGALYNEQFF. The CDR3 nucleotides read TGTGCCAGCAGCTTAACGGGGGCCCTCTACAATGAGCAGTTCTTC. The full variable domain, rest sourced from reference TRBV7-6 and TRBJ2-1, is GAGVSQSPRYKVTKRGQDVALRCDPISGHVSLYWYRQALGQGPEFLTYFNYEAQQDKSGLPNDRFSAERPEGSISTLTIQRTEQRDSAMYRCASSLTGALYNEQFFGPGTRLTVL.

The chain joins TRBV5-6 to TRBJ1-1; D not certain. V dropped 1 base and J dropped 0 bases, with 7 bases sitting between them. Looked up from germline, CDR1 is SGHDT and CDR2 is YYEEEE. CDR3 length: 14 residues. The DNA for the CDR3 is TGTGCCAGCAGCTTGCGGGTCATGAACACTGAAGCTTTCTTT. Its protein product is CASSLRVMNTEAFF.

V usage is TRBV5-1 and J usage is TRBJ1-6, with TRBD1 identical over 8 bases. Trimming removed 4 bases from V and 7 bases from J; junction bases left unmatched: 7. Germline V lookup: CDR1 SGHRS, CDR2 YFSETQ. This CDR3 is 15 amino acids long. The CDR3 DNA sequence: TGCGCCAGCAGCGTGACAGGGGCTAGGAATTCACCCCTCCACTTT. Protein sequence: CASSVTGARNSPLHF.

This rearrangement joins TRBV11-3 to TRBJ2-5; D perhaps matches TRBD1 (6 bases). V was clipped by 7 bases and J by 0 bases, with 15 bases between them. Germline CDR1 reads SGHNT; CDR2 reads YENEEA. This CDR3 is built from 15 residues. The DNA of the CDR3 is TGTGCCAGCACCTTGGGACAACTGTACCAAGAGACCCAGTACTTC. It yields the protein CASTLGQLYQETQYF.

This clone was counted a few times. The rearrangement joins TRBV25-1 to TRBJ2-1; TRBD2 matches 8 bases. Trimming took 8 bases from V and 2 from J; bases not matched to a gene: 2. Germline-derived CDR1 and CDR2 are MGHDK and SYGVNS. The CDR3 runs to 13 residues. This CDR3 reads CASDSGAYNEQFF. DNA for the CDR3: TGTGCCAGCGATAGCGGGGCCTACAATGAGCAGTTCTTC.